These T cell receptor beta chains were read from a single sample in a study of human T cells and chemical hapten exposure. TCRdb passed the RACE reads through MiXCR, listing each CDR3 protein once. The repertoire holds more than 300,000 distinct CDR3 sequences, with around 5% as singletons. Sample: whole blood, taken in connection with sensitization to the hapten diphenylcyclopropenone (DPC). The source of these receptors is a woman aged 18-30 years with alopecia areata. Some clones in this sample may be carry-over from other donors' samples. The CDR3 runs from the conserved cysteine through the conserved F or W. The D gene is left open where the match is weak. A row's size may be missing; if present it is once, few, many or a size class.

.	TRBJ2-2	.	TRBV6-1	CASSEAKNTVNTGELFF	TGTGCCAGCAGTGAAGCGAAAAACACGGTGAACACCGGGGAGCTGTTTTTT
many	TRBJ2-7	.	TRBV3-1	CASSPSDAVYEQYF	TGTGCCAGCAGCCCGTCGGACGCAGTCTACGAGCAGTACTTC
many	TRBJ2-1	.	TRBV28	CASSWGALKSYNEQFF	TGTGCCAGCAGTTGGGGAGCCCTTAAATCCTACAATGAGCAGTTCTTC
many	TRBJ2-3	.	TRBV6-1	CASSEPGMPTDTQYF	TGTGCCAGCAGTGAACCGGGGATGCCCACAGATACGCAGTATTTT
.	TRBJ2-3	.	TRBV7-9	CASSLELNGNPTDTQYF	TGTGCCAGCAGCTTAGAATTGAACGGGAATCCCACAGATACGCAGTATTTT
.	TRBJ1-1	TRBD1	TRBV6-5	CASSSETGRAFF	TGTGCCAGCAGCTCTGAGACAGGGAGAGCTTTCTTT
.	TRBJ1-2	.	TRBV12-3/TRBV12-4	CASSLGGAVYGYTF	TGTGCCAGCAGTTTAGGGGGGGCCGTCTATGGCTACACCTTC
many	TRBJ2-5	.	TRBV20-1	CSARGGTEQETQYF	TGCAGTGCTAGGGGCGGGACAGAGCAAGAGACCCAGTACTTC
many	TRBJ1-1	.	TRBV18	CASSPWLGAGITEAFF	TGTGCCAGCTCACCATGGTTGGGGGCTGGGATCACTGAAGCTTTCTTT
.	TRBJ1-1	TRBD1	TRBV20-1	CSATPGGRTEAFF	TGCAGTGCTACTCCAGGGGGTCGCACTGAAGCTTTCTTT
.	TRBJ2-1	.	TRBV27	CASSSRDPYNEQFF	TGTGCCAGCAGTTCCCGGGACCCCTATAATGAGCAGTTCTTC
.	TRBJ1-5	.	TRBV7-2	CASSGEAGRGNQPQHF	TGTGCCAGCAGCGGAGAGGCGGGAAGGGGCAATCAGCCCCAGCATTTT
many	TRBJ1-1	.	TRBV18	CASSPGRNTEAFF	TGTGCCAGCTCCCCGGGCAGGAACACTGAAGCTTTCTTT
few	TRBJ1-6	.	TRBV28	CASSSEESPLHF	TGTGCCAGCAGTTCCGAGGAGTCACCCCTCCACTTT
few	TRBJ2-1	.	TRBV2	CASSEPRDHNNEQFF	TGTGCCAGCAGCGAACCCCGGGACCACAACAATGAGCAGTTCTTC
.	TRBJ2-1	.	TRBV12-3/TRBV12-4	CASSLVGEQLF	TGTGCCAGCAGTTTAGTGGGTGAGCAGCTCTTC
.	TRBJ2-6	.	TRBV6-5	CASTYGSAGANVLTF	TGTGCCAGCACCTACGGGAGTGCTGGGGCCAACGTCCTGACTTTC
few	TRBJ2-3	.	TRBV5-1	CASSFSGTVGADTQYF	TGCGCCAGCAGTTTTTCCGGGACGGTGGGGGCAGATACGCAGTATTTT
few	TRBJ2-7	TRBD2	TRBV29-1	CSVVRGVGDEQYF	TGCAGCGTTGTACGGGGGGTAGGAGACGAGCAGTACTTC
many	TRBJ1-5	.	TRBV11-2	CASREAEGQPQHF	TGTGCCAGCAGAGAGGCCGAGGGTCAGCCCCAGCATTTT
.	TRBJ2-3	.	TRBV7-2	CASSPRLSDTQYF	TGTGCCAGCAGCCCTCGTCTGTCAGATACGCAGTATTTT
many	TRBJ1-1	.	TRBV29-1	CSAAPSPLDAFF	TGCAGCGCAGCGCCGAGCCCTCTCGACGCTTTCTTT
many	TRBJ2-3	.	TRBV18	CASSPEATDTQYF	TGTGCCAGCTCACCGGAGGCGACAGATACGCAGTATTTT
few	TRBJ2-1	TRBD2	TRBV20-1	CSAHSGTSGRYEQFF	TGCAGTGCCCATAGTGGTACTAGCGGGAGGTATGAGCAGTTCTTC
.	TRBJ2-1	TRBD2	TRBV7-8	CASSPTAQRGGGNEQFF	TGTGCCAGCAGCCCAACCGCGCAGCGGGGGGGAGGTAATGAGCAGTTCTTC
few	TRBJ2-3	.	TRBV12-3/TRBV12-4	CASTAFLTDTQYF	TGTGCCAGCACCGCGTTCCTCACAGATACGCAGTATTTT
many	TRBJ2-3	.	TRBV10-3	CAISELQVPTDTQYF	TGTGCCATCAGCGAGCTACAGGTTCCCACAGATACGCAGTATTTT
few	TRBJ1-3	.	TRBV7-2	CASSSIGTIYF	TGTGCCAGCAGCTCTATAGGGACCATATATTTT
few	TRBJ2-7	.	TRBV20-1	CSVGIYEQYF	TGCAGTGTTGGGATCTACGAGCAGTACTTC
many	TRBJ2-1	.	TRBV7-2	CASSLSGYNEQFF	TGTGCCAGCAGCTTGTCCGGATACAATGAGCAGTTCTTC
many	TRBJ2-5	TRBD1	TRBV3-1	CASSQQGALQETQYF	TGTGCCAGCAGCCAACAGGGGGCGCTCCAAGAGACCCAGTACTTC
many	TRBJ2-2	.	TRBV3-1	CASSQDADSGELFF	TGTGCCAGCAGCCAAGATGCCGACAGCGGGGAGCTGTTTTTT
.	TRBJ2-7	.	TRBV28	CASSLVVAGWGRANGNEQYF	TGTGCCAGCAGCCTTGTCGTGGCCGGCTGGGGCAGGGCCAATGGAAACGAGCAGTACTTC
.	TRBJ2-5	.	TRBV6-5	CASSYLVETQYF	TGTGCCAGCAGTTACCTCGTGGAGACCCAGTACTTC
many	TRBJ2-7	TRBD2	TRBV7-9	CASSLTSSGGASEQYF	TGTGCCAGCAGCTTAACGTCTAGCGGGGGGGCCTCCGAGCAGTACTTC
.	TRBJ1-1	TRBD1	TRBV7-9	CTSSPAGTGGMNTEAFF	TGTACCAGCAGCCCTGCCGGGACAGGAGGAATGAACACTGAAGCTTTCTTT
few	TRBJ2-4	.	TRBV9	CASSVAQVSADIQYF	TGTGCCAGCAGCGTAGCTCAGGTCAGCGCGGACATTCAGTACTTC
few	TRBJ1-2	TRBD1	TRBV6-5	CASTRTGNYGYTF	TGTGCCAGCACACGGACAGGCAACTATGGCTACACCTTC
many	TRBJ1-2	.	TRBV7-9	CASSLDSNYGYTF	TGTGCCAGCAGTCTGGACAGTAACTATGGCTACACCTTC
few	TRBJ2-1	.	TRBV12-5	CASGAQGGGEQFF	TGTGCTAGTGGTGCACAGGGTGGAGGTGAGCAGTTCTTC
many	TRBJ2-1	TRBD2	TRBV20-1	CSARDPAGGNEQFF	TGCAGTGCTAGAGATCCTGCGGGGGGCAATGAGCAGTTCTTC
.	TRBJ1-3	.	TRBV18	CASSPVRGSGNTIYF	TGTGCCAGCTCACCAGTCCGGGGCTCTGGAAACACCATATATTTT